This T cell receptor beta chain appears in the sequencing data of a study of STAT5B mutations in CD4+ large granular lymphocyte leukemia. Depending on availability, patient cells were bead-separated fractions or unselected PBMC. Findings of the study overall: Main leukemic clonotypes were patient-specific, but roughly 25% appeared at low frequency elsewhere. Top patient clones used TRBV06 genes more often: 8/27 versus 2/35 in controls.

Per germline, CDR1 SQVTM and CDR2 ANQGSEA. The CDR3 is 12 amino acids. V lost 4 bases to trimming and J lost 2 bases, with 5 bases between them. The assay was run at survey level. The repertoire was sequenced with immunoSEQ multiplex PCR; TCRdb's copy has only in-frame clones and lacks some. The table lists around 1,700 clones, about three quarters of them singletons, with about 89% in the top ten. Regarding this clone: Its antigen is not known.

The sequence derives from a woman aged 70-85 years with CD4+ T-cell large granular lymphocyte leukemia. The rearrangement joins TRBV29-1 to TRBJ1-4, with D hard to call. Material for sequencing was PBMCs. CDR3 in amino acids: CSVGTTNEKLFF. The CDR3 DNA is TGCAGCGTTGGTACCACTAATGAAAAACTGTTTTTT.